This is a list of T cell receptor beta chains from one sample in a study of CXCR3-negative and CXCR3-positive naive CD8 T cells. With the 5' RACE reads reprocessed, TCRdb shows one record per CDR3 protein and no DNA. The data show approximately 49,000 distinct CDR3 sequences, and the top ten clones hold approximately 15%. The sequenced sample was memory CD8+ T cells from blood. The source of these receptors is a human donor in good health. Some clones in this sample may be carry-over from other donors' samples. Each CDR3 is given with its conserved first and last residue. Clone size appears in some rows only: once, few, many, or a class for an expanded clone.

CDR3: CASSLPDYQNRDEQFF
V: TRBV28
size: NA
J: TRBJ2-1

CDR3: CASSLVLSTDEQFF
V: TRBV11-2
size: NA
J: TRBJ2-1

CDR3: CASSYPTGGNTGELFF
V: TRBV6-5
size: NA
J: TRBJ2-2

CDR3: CASSLRIGYEQYF
V: TRBV5-6
size: NA
J: TRBJ2-7

CDR3: CAISELAGAEVANYGYTF
V: TRBV10-3
size: NA
J: TRBJ1-2

CDR3: CASSLYPQGANEKLFF
V: TRBV5-1
size: NA
J: TRBJ1-4

CDR3: CSVHGTSGTVNEQFF
V: TRBV29-1
size: NA
J: TRBJ2-1

CDR3: CSVGQDRVRSRETQYF
V: TRBV29-1
size: NA
J: TRBJ2-5

CDR3: CASSLDRYNEQFF
V: TRBV12-3/TRBV12-4
size: NA
J: TRBJ2-1

CDR3: CASSERALGANNEQFF
V: TRBV2
size: NA
J: TRBJ2-1

CDR3: CSVEDGLGLFF
V: TRBV29-1
size: NA
J: TRBJ1-4

CDR3: CASSPLSAGDGETQYF
V: TRBV6-5
size: NA
J: TRBJ2-5

CDR3: CSVLKGTQKESETQYF
V: TRBV29-1
size: NA
J: TRBJ2-5

CDR3: CASSYSGLPYEQYF
V: TRBV6-7
size: NA
J: TRBJ2-7

CDR3: CASSFKLEGWGVGTDTQYF
V: TRBV7-8
size: NA
J: TRBJ2-3

CDR3: CASGLTERSNYGYTF
V: TRBV9
size: NA
J: TRBJ1-2

CDR3: CSARGRGRNNEQFF
V: TRBV20-1
size: medium-sized
J: TRBJ2-1

CDR3: CASSYGLARETQYF
V: TRBV6-2/TRBV6-3
size: NA
J: TRBJ2-5

CDR3: CASSLSDRGHTGELFF
V: TRBV7-2
size: NA
J: TRBJ2-2

CDR3: CATGAENSPLHF
V: TRBV15
size: NA
J: TRBJ1-6

CDR3: CASSLLGDTQYF
V: TRBV5-1
size: NA
J: TRBJ2-3

CDR3: CASSQLLTGREQFF
V: TRBV14
size: NA
J: TRBJ2-1

CDR3: CASSEYVGIIDEQFF
V: TRBV25-1
size: NA
J: TRBJ2-1

CDR3: CASSGGQGGQPQHF
V: TRBV9
size: large
J: TRBJ1-5

CDR3: CASSQKTDDTEAFF
V: TRBV6-6
size: NA
J: TRBJ1-1

CDR3: CASSARETQYF
V: TRBV11-2
size: NA
J: TRBJ2-5

CDR3: CSVEIRAGVGDTQYF
V: TRBV29-1
size: NA
J: TRBJ2-3

CDR3: CSAGTGILPYEQYF
V: TRBV20-1
size: NA
J: TRBJ2-7

CDR3: CASSLVGLLVPNEQFF
V: TRBV7-8
size: NA
J: TRBJ2-1

CDR3: CASSPHREFGEQYF
V: TRBV28
size: NA
J: TRBJ2-7

CDR3: CASSATGTTEQFF
V: TRBV5-1
size: NA
J: TRBJ2-1

CDR3: CSAISSGRGLFYEQYF
V: TRBV20-1
size: NA
J: TRBJ2-7

CDR3: CASRAPGPYNEQFF
V: TRBV25-1
size: NA
J: TRBJ2-1

CDR3: CASSQDLTNTGELFF
V: TRBV28
size: NA
J: TRBJ2-2

CDR3: CASSYEGAPLNDPQHF
V: TRBV7-8
size: NA
J: TRBJ1-5

CDR3: CASGFGDVDQPQHF
V: TRBV12-5
size: NA
J: TRBJ1-5

CDR3: CSVAGGSSYEQYF
V: TRBV29-1
size: NA
J: TRBJ2-7

CDR3: CASSQGQGLSSPLHF
V: TRBV14
size: NA
J: TRBJ1-6

CDR3: CASSLDPSRDYEQYF
V: TRBV7-2
size: NA
J: TRBJ2-7

CDR3: CSARGESSYEQYF
V: TRBV20-1
size: NA
J: TRBJ2-7

CDR3: CATSRDVDDLSGANVLTF
V: TRBV15
size: NA
J: TRBJ2-6

CDR3: CASSLGGCEQYF
V: TRBV27
size: NA
J: TRBJ2-7

CDR3: CASSYLESGANVLTF
V: TRBV6-2/TRBV6-3
size: NA
J: TRBJ2-6

CDR3: CASRSGARTPLYEQYF
V: TRBV28
size: NA
J: TRBJ2-7

CDR3: CASNQGLAMINEQFF
V: TRBV18
size: NA
J: TRBJ2-1

CDR3: CASRTDSGNTIYF
V: TRBV25-1
size: NA
J: TRBJ1-3